This TCR beta chain emerged from a study of shared clonotypes between healthy human individuals. Deep was the level used in running the assay. Sequencing was performed with immunoSEQ multiplex PCR; in TCRdb, only in-frame clones are kept and a portion is missing. This sample has 90,000 to 150,000 clones, with roughly 70% found just once. Points on this clone: As yet, its antigen is unknown.

Healthy adults negative for HIV, lacking recent acute infections or vaccinations, served as donors. Each sample came from a Caucasian adult donor living in Nashville, Tennessee. In germline, CDR1 is ENHRY, CDR2 SYGVKD. The CDR3 contains 14 residues. The ends were cut back, 8 bases at V and 1 base at J, with 14 bases in the middle. General study results and limits: Roughly 5% of naive CD4 clonotypes were common to a handful of donors.

The sequence came from a woman in her 30s in good health. The sample taken for sequencing was memory CD8+ T cells sorted from blood. Subset described: CD45RO+ cells pooled with CCR7-negative TemRA cells. The chain combines TRBV10-3 with TRBJ1-1; the D gene is possibly TRBD1 (6 bases). As DNA, the CDR3 is TGTGCCATCCAGCAGGGGATGGGGAACACTGAAGCTTTCTTT. Its protein is CAIQQGMGNTEAFF.